This section outlines one T cell receptor (beta chain) sequence together with its context. Molecular barcoding with unique molecular identifiers was used for the TCRbeta library. TCRdb re-analysed the PCR reads in MiXCR, keeping a single row per CDR3 protein. The sample yields approximately 85,000 distinct CDR3 sequences, around 16% seen once. The data were obtained in a study of T-cell reconstitution after alpha-beta-depleted transplantation in children. This CDR3 is built from 16 residues. Trimming shortened V by 5 bases and J by 2 bases, and 19 bases separated the two germline ends. Germline V CDR1 and CDR2: SGHTA, FQGNSA.

The clonotype was recovered from a male patient between 2 and 10 years old who had a stem cell transplant for acute lymphoblastic leukemia, so the T cells may come from the graft donor. The specimen comprised PBMCs, mostly from graft donor cells, sampled 180 days after TCRalphabeta/CD19-depleted stem cell transplant. This chain links TRBV7-2 with TRBJ2-7; D is undetermined. CDR3: CASSRAVEVVAYEQYF. CDR3 coding DNA: TGTGCCAGCAGCCGCGCCGTCGAGGTGGTGGCCTACGAGCAGTACTTC.